This record concerns one T cell receptor beta chain sequence. The germline CDR1 and CDR2 sequences are SQVTM and ANQGSEA. This CDR3 has 13 amino acids. The V segment lost 7 bases and the J segment 5 bases; nucleotides outside the gene matches: 9. These data belong to a study of blood T cell repertoires in COVID-19. Study overall: Acute and convalescent COVID-19 samples came from the United States, Italy and Spain. T cells, B-cell-depleted T cells, or PBMCs supplied cDNA or gDNA.

Authors' processing steps: How many nucleated cells were present was estimated from reference gene primer amplification. TCRdb's copy holds only in-frame clones and misses some; the assay was immunoSEQ multiplex PCR. For V, J and clone size, that table is used; D and trimming come from the DNA. The repertoire holds 200,000 to 250,000 clones, with roughly four fifths as singletons. Material: peripheral blood. This sequence joins TRBV29-1 and TRBJ1-1; 8 bases are a match to TRBD1. The TCR originated in a woman between 50 and 59 years old with acute or convalescent COVID-19. CDR3 nucleotide sequence: TGCAGCGCCGACAGGGGAGTAGAGACTGAAGCTTTCTTT. This sequence encodes CSADRGVETEAFF.